This T cell receptor (beta chain) was observed in a study of blood T cell repertoires in COVID-19. Study-wide background: Sites in the United States, Italy and Spain provided acute and convalescent COVID-19 samples. T cells, B-cell-depleted T cells, or PBMCs supplied cDNA or gDNA.

Per the authors' pipeline: Reference gene primer amplification gave nucleated cell count estimates. Using immunoSEQ multiplex PCR, the repertoire was profiled, and TCRdb retains in-frame clones only, with some absent. That table furnishes V, J and clone size, whereas the DNA furnished D and trimming. This table holds 270,000 or so clones, roughly 87% found once. From germline, CDR1 is KGHSH and CDR2 LQKENI. This CDR3 contains 15 residues. The ends lost 4 bases at V and 4 bases at J; junction bases unmatched: 6. This chain links TRBV18 with TRBJ2-5; TRBD2 aligns across 10 bases. This receptor was obtained from a human donor in a cohort sampled during active COVID-19. Sequences were obtained from peripheral blood. CDR3 sequence reads: CASSLGTSVAETQYF. The CDR3 DNA follows: TGTGCCAGCTCACTAGGGACTAGCGTGGCAGAGACCCAGTACTTC.